The sequence of this T cell receptor (beta chain) was determined in a study of spatial heterogeneity in lung cancer. Across the study: Detection of beta-chain sequences consistently exceeded that of alpha-chain sequences. Study conclusions and caveats: In blood, ubiquitous expanded tumor TCRs appeared more at resection than follow-up.

Worth noting for this clonotype: Its target is unknown.

A unique molecular identifier was attached to every TCR cDNA molecule. TCRdb reanalysed the 5' RACE reads using MiXCR and keeps one entry per CDR3 protein. The sample carries 20,000 to 25,000 distinct CDR3 sequences, about 4.9% recorded once. This CDR3 region has 13 residues. Germline values: CDR1 SNHLY, CDR2 FYNNEI. The V segment lost 11 bases and the J segment 6 bases; nucleotides outside the gene matches: 11. Stated time point: sample taken at primary tumor resection. The study sequenced unsorted whole RNA from tumor, nontumor lung or frozen PBMC. The sequence was obtained from a male donor with early-stage non-small cell lung cancer. The sample here was PBMCs, taken at surgery. V gene TRBV2 combines with J gene TRBJ1-2; 8 bases match TRBD1. The CDR3 loop reads CASNQDRDDGYTF. CDR3 in DNA: TGTGCCTCTAACCAGGACAGGGACGATGGCTACACCTTC.